A single sample is the source of the 27 T cell receptor beta chains below, sequenced in a study of cytomegalovirus exposure and HLA in healthy donors. Primers: 60 Vbeta forward and 13 Jbeta reverse. The method was immunoSEQ multiplex PCR; TCRdb's version includes in-frame clones alone and lacks a portion of them. This sample has fewer than 100,000 clones, with about 78% found just once. Sequencing was carried out using PBMCs. These receptors all come from a woman aged 40 to 49 in good health and CMV-seropositive.

The chain combines TRBV10-3 with TRBJ1-1, with D unclear. The CDR3 has 13 amino acids. V was clipped by 6 bases and J by 0 bases, with 8 bases between them. The germline V gene has CDR1 ENHRY and CDR2 SYGVKD. CDR3 sequence (DNA): TGTGCCATCAGGTTTGAGGTGAACACTGAAGCTTTCTTT. It is translated as CAIRFEVNTEAFF.

The CDR3 here is CASSSNSGAFYEQYF. The CDR3 DNA sequence: TGTGCCAGCAGCTCAAATAGCGGGGCATTCTACGAGCAGTACTTC. The chain is built from TRBV7-8 and TRBJ2-7, with 8 bases matching TRBD2. Losses at the gene ends were 4 bases for V and 3 bases for J; bases not matched to a gene: 8. The germline gives CDR1 SGHVS, CDR2 FQNEAQ. This CDR3 region has 15 residues.

The chain carries TRBV29-1 and TRBJ1-2, with D maybe TRBD1 (5 bases). Trimming left V 5 bases short and J 5 bases short, with 9 bases between. Germline values: CDR1 SQVTM, CDR2 ANQGSEA. This CDR3 spans 11 amino acids. Here the CDR3 DNA reads TGCAGCGTTAAGGGGTTGTATGGCTACACCTTC. It encodes CSVKGLYGYTF. Together with reference TRBV29-1 and TRBJ1-2, the CDR3 gives the full variable domain: SAVISQKPSRDICQRGTSLTIQCQVDSQVTMMFWYRQQPGQSLTLIATANQGSEATYESGFVIDKFPISRPNLTFSTLTVSNMSPEDSSIYLCSVKGLYGYTFGSGTRLTVV.

The chain is built from TRBV29-1 and TRBJ1-1; 10 positions match TRBD1. Germline V CDR1 and CDR2: SQVTM, ANQGSEA. CDR3 length: 12 residues. With V trimmed by 7 bases and J by 4 bases, 3 bases remained unmatched. In nucleotides, the CDR3 is TGCAGCGGGGGACAGGGGATCACTGAAGCTTTCTTT. It specifies CSGGQGITEAFF.

This clone was detected only once. This chain connects TRBV11-3 to TRBJ2-2; 7 bases align to TRBD2. Germline V gene lookup returns CDR1 SGHNT and CDR2 YENEEA. The junction had 1 base not matched to a gene; V was cut back by 0 bases and J by 6 bases. The length of the CDR3 is 14 residues. CDR3: CASSLDGGAGELFF. The CDR3 DNA sequence: TGTGCCAGCAGCTTAGATGGGGGGGCCGGGGAGCTGTTTTTT.

V gene TRBV5-4 combines with J gene TRBJ2-5; TRBD2 is a possible D gene (6 bases). CDR3 length: 13 residues. With 0 bases removed from V and 5 bases from J, the gap between germline ends came to 8 bases. Germline CDR1 and CDR2: SGHNT and YYREEE (reference sequence). CDR3 in amino acids: CASSLGLAETQYF. CDR3 nucleotides: TGTGCCAGCAGCTTGGGGCTAGCGGAGACCCAGTACTTC.

This chain uses TRBV6-5 with TRBJ1-1; no clear D. Germline CDR1 reads MNHEY; CDR2 reads SVGAGI. The CDR3 is 16 residues long. Trimming left V 4 bases short and J 0 bases short, with 15 bases between. The chain's CDR3 is CASSSSGGPLNTEAFF. CDR3 DNA: TGTGCCAGCAGTTCCAGCGGAGGGCCACTGAACACTGAAGCTTTCTTT.

Written as DNA, the CDR3 is TGTGCCAGCAGCCCTATAGCGGGATTCTACAATGAGCAGTTCTTC. Residues: CASSPIAGFYNEQFF. The V and J genes are TRBV27 and TRBJ2-1; TRBD2 agrees at 8 bases. J lost 3 bases, V lost 6 bases, and 7 bases had no gene match. This CDR3 spans 15 amino acids. Germline CDR1 and CDR2: MNHEY and SMNVEV (reference sequence).

The chain carries TRBV9 and TRBJ1-2; D gene uncertain. Trimming took 2 bases from V and 8 from J, leaving 10 bases between them. The germline gives CDR1 SGDLS, CDR2 YYNGEE. This CDR3 spans 12 amino acids. The CDR3 here is CASSVNELGYTF. The CDR3, as DNA: TGTGCCAGCAGCGTGAATGAACTCGGCTACACCTTC.

This clone was detected only a few times. The J gene is TRBJ1-1, the V gene TRBV7-9; no clear D gene. The CDR3 runs to 12 residues. With 2 bases removed from V and 3 bases from J, the gap between germline ends came to 4 bases. CDR1 is SEHNR, CDR2 FQNEAQ, per germline (reference sequence). The CDR3 nucleotides are TGTGCCAGCAGCTTATATGACACTGAAGCTTTCTTT. The encoded protein is CASSLYDTEAFF.

This clone was seen just once. The rearrangement links TRBV7-2 to TRBJ2-4; 12 bases line up with TRBD2. V lost 1 base, J lost 5 bases, and 9 bases stayed unmatched. Germline values: CDR1 SGHTA, CDR2 FQGNSA. The CDR3 extends over 18 amino acids. The CDR3 bases are TGTGCCAGCAGCTTAGAGTCACTAGCGGGAGGTGGGGAAAACATTCAGTACTTC. Amino acid sequence: CASSLESLAGGGENIQYF.

This clone was observed a few times. Here the CDR3 reads CASSLVASGRVSTGELFF. The CDR3 nucleotides read TGTGCCAGCAGCTTAGTGGCTAGCGGGAGGGTGAGCACCGGGGAGCTGTTTTTT. The genes are TRBV7-9 and TRBJ2-2; TRBD2 agrees at 12 bases. Per germline, CDR1 SEHNR and CDR2 FQNEAQ (reference sequence). J was trimmed by 4 bases and V by 1 base; bases with no gene match: 7. The CDR3 runs to 18 residues.

This clone occurred a few times. V gene TRBV19 combines with J gene TRBJ2-1; 9 bases match TRBD2. CDR1 and CDR2 (germline): LNHDA, SQIVND (reference sequence). The CDR3 runs to 16 residues. V lost 10 bases to trimming and J lost 13 bases; unmatched junction nucleotides: 23. The CDR3 nucleotides are TGTGCCACGAGGGAAACTAGCGGGCGTCATCTGTCGGGCCAGTTCTTC. Its translation: CATRETSGRHLSGQFF.

The chain combines TRBV2 with TRBJ2-1, with TRBD2 identical over 9 bases. This CDR3 is 14 amino acids long. Germline CDR1 is SNHLY and CDR2 is FYNNEI. The V segment lost 5 bases and the J segment 2 bases; nucleotides outside the gene matches: 1. The CDR3 spells CASSRLAAYNEQFF. DNA of the CDR3: TGTGCCAGCAGTAGACTAGCGGCCTACAATGAGCAGTTCTTC.

The V and J genes are TRBV6-1 and TRBJ2-7; maybe TRBD1 (5 bases). Germline loops: CDR1 MNHNS, CDR2 SASEGT. The CDR3 runs 15 residues. V gave up 0 bases and J gave up 3 bases, with 12 bases separating them. CDR3 nucleotide sequence: TGTGCCAGCAGTGAAGCGCTGGCAGGGATCTACGAGCAGTACTTC. Its translation is CASSEALAGIYEQYF.

The gene calls are TRBV11-1 and TRBJ1-1, with 8 bases identical to TRBD1. Germline V gene sequence: CDR1 SGHAT, CDR2 FQDESV (reference sequence). The CDR3 contains 14 residues. The J segment lost 4 bases and the V segment lost 5 bases, leaving 6 bases of the junction unmatched. The CDR3 DNA follows: TGTGCCAGCAGCCGGGGACAGGTGCTCACTGAAGCTTTCTTT. The encoded protein is CASSRGQVLTEAFF.

V usage is TRBV4-2 and J usage is TRBJ1-5, with TRBD1 as a possible D gene (6 bases). The CDR3 consists of 18 residues. From germline, CDR1 is LGHNA and CDR2 YNFKEQ. Between the trimmed V and J ends, which lost 0 bases and 11 bases, there was a span of 26 bases. The CDR3 DNA follows: TGTGCCAGCAGCCAAGAAGGGGGAAGATTTGGGACCGAGGGTGCCCAGCATTTT. Its protein product is CASSQEGGRFGTEGAQHF.

The V call is TRBV2, the J call TRBJ1-5, with a weak D call TRBD1 (6 bases). The CDR3 contains 16 residues. V was pared by 3 bases and J by 1 base, with 13 bases between. Per the germline V gene, CDR1 is SNHLY and CDR2 is FYNNEI. CDR3 amino acids: CASSEVGTLSNQPQHF. CDR3 sequence (DNA): TGTGCCAGCAGTGAGGTGGGGACACTCAGCAATCAGCCCCAGCATTTT.

The chain carries TRBV19 and TRBJ1-2; 12 bases are shared with TRBD1. Trimming removed 3 bases from V and 4 bases from J; junction bases left unmatched: 15. The CDR3 loop spans 19 amino acids. CDR1 is LNHDA and CDR2 is SQIVND in the germline V gene (reference sequence). The CDR3 reads CASSMTGGTGGVRRYGYTF. CDR3 coding DNA: TGTGCCAGTAGTATGACTGGAGGGACAGGGGGCGTTCGTCGCTATGGCTACACCTTC.

The rearrangement uses TRBV4-1 and TRBJ1-2, with 7 positions matching TRBD1. The CDR3 sequence is 16 residues long. In germline, CDR1 is MGHRA, CDR2 YSYEKL. With V trimmed by 0 bases and J by 6 bases, 10 bases remained unmatched. CDR3 sequence (DNA): TGCGCCAGCAGCCAAGAGTCTCGGACAGGTCCTCATGGCTACACCTTC. Its protein is CASSQESRTGPHGYTF.

The V call is TRBV6-4, the J call TRBJ2-3; tentative D call: TRBD2 (6 bases). Trimming cost V 6 bases and J 10 bases, with 20 bases left between them. CDR1 and CDR2 (germline): MRHNA, SNTAGT. The CDR3 extends over 14 amino acids. The CDR3, as DNA: TGTGCCAGCAGCCCCGGTGGTAGCGGCTTGTCGCAGTATTTT. It encodes CASSPGGSGLSQYF.

This chain uses TRBV7-2 with TRBJ1-1; 7 bases align to TRBD1. This CDR3 is built from 14 residues. The germline V gene has CDR1 SGHTA and CDR2 FQGNSA. V trimming: 5 bases; J trimming: 1 base; junction bases outside the gene matches: 4. This CDR3 reads CASSRRTGNTEAFF. CDR3 DNA: TGTGCCAGCAGCCGCAGGACAGGGAACACTGAAGCTTTCTTT.

The genes are TRBV5-1 and TRBJ2-2, with TRBD1 matching over 7 bases. CDR1 is SGHRS and CDR2 is YFSETQ in the germline V gene. The CDR3 is 16 amino acids. V lost 2 bases and J lost 5; bases outside the gene matches: 9. In nucleotides, the CDR3 is TGCGCCAGCAGCTTATCAACCGGGACAGTAACCGGGGAGCTGTTTTTT. Its protein is CASSLSTGTVTGELFF.

There are a few counts of this clone. The rearrangement uses TRBV6-1 and TRBJ2-1; 7 positions agree with TRBD2. The germline V gene has CDR1 MNHNS and CDR2 SASEGT. This CDR3 has 15 residues. The V gene end was trimmed by 2 bases and the J gene end by 9 bases; junction bases not matched to a gene: 10. CDR3 residues: CASSELAGEFSEQFF. For the CDR3, the DNA is TGTGCCAGCAGTGAACTCGCGGGAGAGTTTAGTGAGCAGTTCTTC.

V usage is TRBV2 and J usage is TRBJ2-1, with 7 bases lining up with TRBD2. The CDR3 loop spans 15 amino acids. Germline V gene lookup returns CDR1 SNHLY and CDR2 FYNNEI. With V trimmed by 5 bases and J by 4 bases, 8 bases remained unmatched. The CDR3 nucleotides are TGTGCCAGCAGTAACCCTAGCGGTAATTACAATGAGCAGTTCTTC. It specifies CASSNPSGNYNEQFF. Full variable domain (rest looked up from reference TRBV2 and TRBJ2-1): EPEVTQTPSHQVTQMGQEVILRCVPISNHLYFYWYRQILGQKVEFLVSFYNNEISEKSEIFDDQFSVERPDGSNFTLKIRSTKLEDSAMYFCASSNPSGNYNEQFFGPGTRLTVL.

This clone was observed a handful of times. V usage is TRBV27 and J usage is TRBJ1-6; no reliable D call. Germline lookup yields CDR1 MNHEY and CDR2 SMNVEV (reference sequence). V was cut by 2 bases and J by 13 bases, with 9 bases left in between. The CDR3 is made up of 12 amino acids. The CDR3 DNA reads TGTGCCAGCAGTTTACGAAGAGGGCCCCTCCACTTT. This translates into CASSLRRGPLHF.

The chain has TRBV4-1 and TRBJ1-1; no reliable D call. V was shortened by 6 bases and J by 2 bases, with 7 bases between the two germline ends. There are 12 residues in the CDR3. The germline V gene has CDR1 MGHRA and CDR2 YSYEKL. The DNA for the CDR3 is TGCGCCAGCAGAAACAGAAACACTGAAGCTTTCTTT. Protein sequence: CASRNRNTEAFF.